A selection of T cell receptor beta chains follows, all from one sample in a study of CD8+CD57+ T cells in acquired aplastic anemia. TCRdb used MiXCR to reprocess the reads, holding one entry per CDR3 protein. The sample carries about 180,000 distinct CDR3 sequences, 63% recorded once. The sequencing sample was made of sorted CD4+, CD8+, or CD8+CD57+ T cells (not recorded which) from PBMCs. The receptors were sampled from a human donor with aplastic anemia. Each CDR3 is given with its conserved first and last residue. Each record gives: D gene, V gene, clone size, J gene, CDR3 DNA, CDR3 protein. D genes are given only for firm matches. Rows may omit the clone size; those that give it use once, few, many or a size class.

>TRBD2|TRBV27|few|TRBJ2-1
TGTGCCAGCACCCTTTTCGCGGGGGGGAATGAGCAGTTCTTC
CASTLFAGGNEQFF
>.|TRBV2|.|TRBJ2-3
TGTGCCAGCGGATCGGGGGGCTCACTGGTAGATACGCAGTATTTT
CASGSGGSLVDTQYF
>.|TRBV20-1|.|TRBJ2-5
TGCAGTGCTAGAGACAGCCAAGAGACCCAGTACTTC
CSARDSQETQYF
>TRBD2|TRBV7-3|.|TRBJ2-1
TGTGCCAGCTCTGAGACTAGCGGGACGCTTCCGCTAGCTTACAATGAGCAGTTCTTC
CASSETSGTLPLAYNEQFF
>TRBD2|TRBV12-3/TRBV12-4|.|TRBJ2-1
TGTGCCAGCAGTATGGCGGGACTAGCAAGCAATGAGCAGCTCTTC
CASSMAGLASNEQLF
>.|TRBV7-3|.|TRBJ1-5
TGTGCCAGCAGTTCAGGGTATAGCAATCAGCCCCAGCATTTT
CASSSGYSNQPQHF
>.|TRBV15|.|TRBJ1-1
TGTGCCACCAGCAGAGATCTTCGGGGGAACACTGAAGCTTTCTTT
CATSRDLRGNTEAFF
>.|TRBV11-3|.|TRBJ2-7
TGTGCCAGCAGCTTAGTCGCAGGGAGGGAGCAGTACTTC
CASSLVAGREQYF
>.|TRBV7-3|many|TRBJ1-5
TGTGCCAGCAGCTTAACTTCTGAAGGTAAGTTCGGGGTGGATCCGCCCCAGCATTTT
CASSLTSEGKFGVDPPQHF
>.|TRBV19|once|TRBJ1-2
TGTGCCAGTAGGGCAGGGCAAGCTAACTATGGCTACACCTTC
CASRAGQANYGYTF
>.|TRBV24-1|.|TRBJ2-7
TGTGCCACCAGTGATTTGTGGAGCCATGAGCAGTACTTC
CATSDLWSHEQYF
>.|TRBV9|.|TRBJ1-2
TGTGCCAGCAGCGCCCCGGATGGCTACACCTTC
CASSAPDGYTF
>.|TRBV24-1|.|TRBJ2-3
TGTGCCACCAGTGATTTTACTGCTAGCACAGATACGCAGTATTTT
CATSDFTASTDTQYF
>TRBD2|TRBV5-5|.|TRBJ2-2
TGCGCCAGCAGCTTGGTGGCCGGGGGGGGCACCGGGGAGCTGTTTTTT
CASSLVAGGGTGELFF
>TRBD2|TRBV11-3|.|TRBJ2-1
TGTGCCAGCAGCTCCCCTCGGGAGGGGGATGGGCAGTTCTTC
CASSSPREGDGQFF
>TRBD1|TRBV5-5|.|TRBJ2-3
TGTGCCAGCAGCTTAGACAGGGCCCCTATCACAGATACGCAGTATTTT
CASSLDRAPITDTQYF
>TRBD2|TRBV19|.|TRBJ2-1
TGTGCCAGTAGTACCCGCCGGGGGGATTCCTACAATGAGCAGTTCTTC
CASSTRRGDSYNEQFF